The clone carrying this T cell receptor (beta chain) was picked up one time. Its specificity is unknown. This sample stems from a study of glioma-infiltrating T cells after dendritic cell vaccination. Study summary: Autologous tumor lysate was loaded overnight onto monocyte-derived dendritic cells grown seven days with IL-4 and GM-CSF.

Germline-derived CDR1 and CDR2 are KGHSH and LQKENI. J lost 3 bases, V lost 3 bases, and 5 bases had no gene match. The CDR3 loop spans 15 amino acids. This table comes from immunoSEQ multiplex PCR, and its TCRdb copy is limited to in-frame clones, with some not included. The repertoire includes fewer than 85,000 clones, almost 85% of them detected once, and under 2.5% sits in the top ten. Study-wide results and caveats: Longer survival after dendritic cell vaccination followed higher pretreatment TIL content.

The receptor comes from a human donor with glioblastoma. The V and J genes are TRBV18 and TRBJ2-1, with 7 positions matching TRBD2. Source: blood, taken before dendritic cell vaccination. The CDR3: CASSPVSGRYNEQFF. As DNA, the CDR3 is TGTGCCAGCTCACCGGTTAGCGGGCGCTACAATGAGCAGTTCTTC.